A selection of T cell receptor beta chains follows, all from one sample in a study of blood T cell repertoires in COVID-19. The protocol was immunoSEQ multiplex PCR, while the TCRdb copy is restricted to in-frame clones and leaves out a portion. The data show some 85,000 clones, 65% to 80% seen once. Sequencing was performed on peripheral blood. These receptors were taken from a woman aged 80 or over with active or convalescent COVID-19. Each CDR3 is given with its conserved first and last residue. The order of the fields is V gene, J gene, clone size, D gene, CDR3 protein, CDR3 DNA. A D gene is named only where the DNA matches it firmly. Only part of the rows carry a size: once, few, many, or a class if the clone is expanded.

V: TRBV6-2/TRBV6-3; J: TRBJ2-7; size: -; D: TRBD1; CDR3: CASSYSGTGIGEQYF; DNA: TGTGCCAGCAGTTACAGTGGGACAGGGATCGGCGAGCAGTACTTC
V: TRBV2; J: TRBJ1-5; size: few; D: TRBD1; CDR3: CASSPDRAGNQPQHF; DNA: TGTGCCAGCAGTCCTGACAGGGCGGGCAATCAGCCCCAGCATTTT
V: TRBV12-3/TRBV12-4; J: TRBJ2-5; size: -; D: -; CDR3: CASFDGGETQYF; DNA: TGTGCCAGCTTCGATGGCGGAGAGACCCAGTACTTC
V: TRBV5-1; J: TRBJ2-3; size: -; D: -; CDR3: CASSPDLGANRDTQYF; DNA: TGCGCCAGCAGCCCGGACTTAGGTGCAAACCGAGATACGCAGTATTTT
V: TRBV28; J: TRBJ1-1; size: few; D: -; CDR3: CASSSPHTGNTEAFF; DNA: TGTGCCAGCAGTTCTCCTCACACAGGGAACACTGAAGCTTTCTTT
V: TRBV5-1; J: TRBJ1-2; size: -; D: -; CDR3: CASSLPRGSDGYTF; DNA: TGCGCCAGCAGCTTGCCCAGGGGATCGGATGGCTACACCTTC
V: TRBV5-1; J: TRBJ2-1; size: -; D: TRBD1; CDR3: CASSLVPTGTGESNEQFF; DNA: TGCGCCAGCAGCTTGGTGCCGACCGGGACAGGGGAATCCAATGAGCAGTTCTTC
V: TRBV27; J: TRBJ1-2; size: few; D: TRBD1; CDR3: CASSHDRAGGYTF; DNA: TGTGCCAGCAGTCATGACAGGGCGGGGGGCTACACCTTC
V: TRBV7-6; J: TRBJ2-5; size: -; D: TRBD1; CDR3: CASSLAGTGGKTQYF; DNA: TGTGCCAGCAGCTTAGCTGGGACAGGGGGCAAGACCCAGTACTTC
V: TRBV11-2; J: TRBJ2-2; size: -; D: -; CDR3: CASTAGTNTGELFF; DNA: TGTGCCAGCACCGCGGGGACTAACACCGGGGAGCTGTTTTTT
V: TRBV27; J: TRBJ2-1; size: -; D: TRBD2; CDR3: CASSLSPPGLAGGTYNEQFF; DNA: TGTGCCAGCAGTTTATCCCCCCCCGGACTAGCGGGGGGGACCTACAATGAGCAGTTCTTC
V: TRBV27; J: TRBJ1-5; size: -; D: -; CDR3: CASSSPGGNQPQHF; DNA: TGTGCCAGCAGTTCACCCGGGGGCAATCAGCCCCAGCATTTT
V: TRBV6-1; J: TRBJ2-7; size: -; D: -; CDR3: CASRGAGELVEQYF; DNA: TGTGCCAGCAGGGGGGCAGGGGAGCTAGTGGAGCAGTACTTC
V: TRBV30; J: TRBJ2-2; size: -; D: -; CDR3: CAYSDLVSTGELFF; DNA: TGTGCCTACTCCGATTTAGTTTCCACCGGGGAGCTGTTTTTT
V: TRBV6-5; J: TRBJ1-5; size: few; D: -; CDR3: CAGSGHLNQPQHF; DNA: TGTGCCGGATCTGGGCACCTTAATCAGCCCCAGCATTTT
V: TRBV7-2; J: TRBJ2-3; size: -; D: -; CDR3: CASSLWQSTDTQYF; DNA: TGTGCCAGCAGCTTATGGCAGTCCACAGATACGCAGTATTTT
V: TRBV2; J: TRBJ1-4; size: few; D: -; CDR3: CASSEMDGKNEKLFF; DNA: TGTGCCAGCAGCGAGATGGACGGGAAAAATGAAAAACTGTTTTTT
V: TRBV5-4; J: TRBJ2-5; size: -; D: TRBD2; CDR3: CASSSRGLAGAREETQYF; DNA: TGTGCCAGCAGCTCAAGAGGACTAGCGGGGGCCAGGGAGGAGACCCAGTACTTC
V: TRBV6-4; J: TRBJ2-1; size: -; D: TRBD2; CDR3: CASSLTSGGEHEQFF; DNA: TGTGCCAGCAGCCTGACTAGCGGGGGGGAACATGAGCAGTTCTTC
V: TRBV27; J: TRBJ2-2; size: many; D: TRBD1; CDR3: CASSFKRTGNTGELFF; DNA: TGTGCCAGCAGTTTCAAAAGGACAGGGAACACCGGGGAGCTGTTTTTT
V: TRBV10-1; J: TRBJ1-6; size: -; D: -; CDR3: CASSVDSNSPLHF; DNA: TGCGCCAGCAGCGTCGACAGTAATTCACCCCTCCACTTT
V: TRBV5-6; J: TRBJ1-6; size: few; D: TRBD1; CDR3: CASSQGQGSPNSPLHF; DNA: TGTGCCAGCAGCCAGGGACAGGGGTCTCCTAATTCACCCCTCCACTTT
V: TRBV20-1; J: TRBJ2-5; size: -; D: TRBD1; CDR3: CRQGAGETQYF; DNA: TGCAGGCAGGGGGCGGGGGAGACCCAGTACTTC
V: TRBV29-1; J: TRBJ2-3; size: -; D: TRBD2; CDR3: CSVEENGGGQGDTQYF; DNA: TGCAGCGTTGAAGAAAATGGCGGGGGGCAGGGAGATACGCAGTATTTT
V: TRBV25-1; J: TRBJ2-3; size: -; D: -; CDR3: CASSEYGSGSDTQYF; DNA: TGTGCCAGCAGTGAATATGGTTCCGGGTCAGATACGCAGTATTTT
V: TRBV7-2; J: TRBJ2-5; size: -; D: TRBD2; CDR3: CASSLRRGGLRETQYF; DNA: TGTGCCAGCAGCTTGAGGCGGGGGGGCCTGCGAGAGACCCAGTACTTC
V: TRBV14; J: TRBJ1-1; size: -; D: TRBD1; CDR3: CASSPVGQGNTEAFF; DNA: TGTGCCAGCAGCCCCGTCGGACAGGGAAACACTGAAGCTTTCTTT
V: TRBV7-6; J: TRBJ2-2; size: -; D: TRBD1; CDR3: CASSTYRGQLANTGELFF; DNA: TGTGCCAGCAGCACCTACAGGGGGCAACTCGCGAACACCGGGGAGCTGTTTTTT
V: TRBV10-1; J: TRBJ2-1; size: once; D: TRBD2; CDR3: CASRHPGLALNEQFF; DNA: TGCGCCAGCAGACACCCGGGACTAGCGCTCAATGAGCAGTTCTTC
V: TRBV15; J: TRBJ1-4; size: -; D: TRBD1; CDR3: CATSAQTGGGEKLFF; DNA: TGTGCCACCAGCGCACAAACAGGGGGCGGTGAAAAACTGTTTTTT
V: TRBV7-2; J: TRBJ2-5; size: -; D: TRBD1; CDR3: CASPEDRGFQETQYF; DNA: TGTGCCAGCCCAGAGGACAGGGGATTCCAAGAGACCCAGTACTTC
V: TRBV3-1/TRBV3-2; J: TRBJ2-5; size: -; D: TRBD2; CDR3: CASSQLAGAGETQYF; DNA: TGTGCCAGCTCCCAGCTAGCGGGGGCGGGAGAGACCCAGTACTTC
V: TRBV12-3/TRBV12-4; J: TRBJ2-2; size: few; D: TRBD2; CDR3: CASSGTKTGELFF; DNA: TGTGCCAGCAGTGGGACTAAAACCGGGGAGCTGTTTTTT
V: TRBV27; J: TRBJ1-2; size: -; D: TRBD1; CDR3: CASSLRGLGGYTF; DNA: TGTGCCAGCAGTCTAAGGGGGCTGGGTGGCTACACCTTC
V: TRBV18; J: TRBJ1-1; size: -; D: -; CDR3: CASSPSQGQGHTEAFF; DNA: TGTGCCAGCTCACCGTCGCAGGGGCAGGGGCACACTGAAGCTTTCTTT
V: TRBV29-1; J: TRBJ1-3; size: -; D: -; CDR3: CSVELQMRGNTIYF; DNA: TGCAGCGTTGAACTCCAGATGAGGGGAAACACCATATATTTT
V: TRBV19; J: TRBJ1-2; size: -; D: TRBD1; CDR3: CASRPQGDNYGYTF; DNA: TGTGCCAGTAGGCCTCAGGGGGACAACTATGGCTACACCTTC
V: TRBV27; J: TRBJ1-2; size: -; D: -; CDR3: CASSLSAADVGDYTF; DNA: TGTGCCAGCAGTTTATCGGCAGCAGACGTTGGAGACTACACCTTC
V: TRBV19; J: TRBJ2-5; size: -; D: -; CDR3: CASSSGGETQYF; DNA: TGTGCCAGTAGTAGCGGAGGGGAGACCCAGTACTTC
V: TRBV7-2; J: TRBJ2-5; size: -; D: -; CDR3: CASSSRSTTQYF; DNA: TGTGCCAGCAGCTCACGGAGCACGACCCAGTACTTC
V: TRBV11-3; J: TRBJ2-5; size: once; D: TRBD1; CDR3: CASSLGVTRDDRASQETQYF; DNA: TGTGCCAGCAGCTTAGGAGTCACAAGAGACGACAGGGCTTCTCAAGAGACCCAGTACTTC
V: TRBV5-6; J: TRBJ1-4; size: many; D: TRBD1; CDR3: CASSLGVTGANEKLFF; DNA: TGTGCCAGCAGCTTGGGCGTTACAGGGGCAAATGAAAAACTGTTTTTT
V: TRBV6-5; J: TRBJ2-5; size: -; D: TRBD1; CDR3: CASRVGQVQETQYF; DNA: TGTGCCAGCAGGGTAGGACAGGTCCAAGAGACCCAGTACTTC
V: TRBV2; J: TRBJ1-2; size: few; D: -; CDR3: CASSPDGGLNGYTF; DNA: TGTGCCAGCAGTCCGGACGGGGGGCTCAATGGCTACACCTTC
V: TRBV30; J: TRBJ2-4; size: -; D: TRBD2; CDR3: CAWSSGGAITGSIQYF; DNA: TGTGCCTGGAGTTCGGGGGGGGCCATCACCGGGAGCATTCAGTACTTC
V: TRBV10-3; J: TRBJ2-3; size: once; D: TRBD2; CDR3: CAIRGLAPDTQYF; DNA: TGTGCCATAAGAGGACTAGCCCCAGATACGCAGTATTTT
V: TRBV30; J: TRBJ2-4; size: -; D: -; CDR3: CAWSPGLLAKNIQYF; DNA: TGTGCCTGGAGTCCCGGACTGTTAGCCAAAAACATTCAGTACTTC
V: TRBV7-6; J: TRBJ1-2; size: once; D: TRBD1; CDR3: CASSPGQGYGYTF; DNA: TGTGCCAGCAGCCCCGGACAGGGCTATGGCTACACCTTC
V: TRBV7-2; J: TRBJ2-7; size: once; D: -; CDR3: CASSYDSPGEQYF; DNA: TGTGCCAGCAGCTACGACTCCCCGGGCGAGCAGTACTTC